The rows below give T cell receptor beta chains drawn from one sample of a study of graft-versus-host responses after intestinal transplantation. TCRdb keeps only in-frame clones here, not all; method: immunoSEQ multiplex PCR. The data contain more than 9,500 clones, 70% to 80% of them seen just once; the ten biggest clones take up roughly 4%. Sequencing was performed on ileum tissue, taken less than 150 days after intestinal transplantation. Receptors were obtained from a human patient who received an intestinal transplant, so some T cells may come from the graft donor. The CDR3 runs from the conserved cysteine through the conserved F or W. A D gene is named only where the DNA matches it firmly. Rows give clone size only sometimes, using once, few, many, or a class for an expanded clone.

clone_size j_call d_call v_call cdr3_aa cdr3_nt
. TRBJ2-1 TRBD2 TRBV5-1 CTSSSSGASYNEQFF TGCACCAGCAGTTCTAGCGGGGCCTCCTACAATGAGCAGTTCTTC
. TRBJ2-1 . TRBV4-1 CASSPFRRESSYNEQFF TGCGCCAGCAGCCCCTTCCGGAGGGAGAGCTCCTACAATGAGCAGTTCTTC
. TRBJ2-5 TRBD2 TRBV4-1 CASSLSGGAGETQYF TGCGCCAGCAGCCTCAGCGGGGGGGCTGGGGAGACCCAGTACTTC
. TRBJ1-1 . TRBV9 CASSVGRTVGREAFF TGTGCCAGCAGCGTAGGTAGGACAGTCGGTAGGGAAGCTTTCTTT
. TRBJ1-5 . TRBV7-6 CASSLAGGQPQHF TGTGCCAGCAGCTTAGCGGGGGGTCAGCCCCAGCATTTT
. TRBJ2-6 . TRBV14 CASSLSSGANVLTF TGTGCCAGCAGCCTCAGCTCTGGGGCCAACGTCCTGACTTTC
. TRBJ2-7 TRBD2 TRBV7-2 CASSGTSGMLSYEQYF TGTGCCAGCAGCGGCACCAGCGGGATGCTCTCCTACGAGCAGTACTTC
. TRBJ1-1 TRBD1 TRBV5-6 CASSPEDRGSSEAFF TGTGCCAGCAGCCCAGAGGACAGGGGGAGTTCTGAAGCTTTCTTT
. TRBJ2-1 . TRBV10-2 CASGASSYNEQFF TGCGCCAGCGGTGCGAGCTCCTACAATGAGCAGTTCTTC
. TRBJ2-7 TRBD1 TRBV14 CASSQGIRTGGPYEQYF TGTGCCAGCAGCCAAGGGATTCGGACAGGTGGACCCTACGAGCAGTACTTC
. TRBJ2-1 TRBD2 TRBV7-8 CASSPPGGDRLRGEQFF TGTGCCAGCAGCCCACCCGGGGGGGACCGACTGAGGGGTGAGCAGTTCTTC
few TRBJ1-2 TRBD1 TRBV10-3 CAISDPGTALNYTF TGTGCCATCAGTGACCCCGGGACAGCCTTAAACTACACCTTC
. TRBJ1-1 TRBD1 TRBV5-1 CASSPRWTGGPNTEAFF TGCGCCAGCAGCCCACGATGGACAGGAGGTCCGAACACTGAAGCTTTCTTT
. TRBJ2-2 . TRBV7-8 CASSLVGQVTGELFF TGTGCCAGCAGCTTAGTTGGCCAGGTCACCGGGGAGCTGTTTTTT